The table lists the clone carrying this T cell receptor beta chain with a few counts. Its cognate antigen is unknown. Related graft donors supplied nonmyeloablative bone marrow transplants, and mixed chimerism was transient. CD4+CD25+CD127- Tregs, CD4+CD25- non-Tregs, CD4 and CD8 cells were sorted. TCRdb's copy holds only in-frame clones and misses some; the assay was immunoSEQ multiplex PCR. Counted here are approximately 82,000 clones, approximately 93% occurring once; the ten biggest clones make up roughly 1.5%. The source of the sample is a study of Tregs in tolerant kidney transplant recipients. Study-wide results and limits: Biological reproducibility was not directly addressed, but technical replication error appeared minimal. Tolerant patients' donor-specific Tregs expanded beyond overall Tregs, suggesting antigen-driven growth.

The germline V gene encodes CDR1 MNHEY and CDR2 SMNVEV (reference sequence). The CDR3 is 14 amino acids. Trimming took off 8 bases at V and 6 bases at J, with 16 bases between the two ends. The gene calls are TRBV27 and TRBJ1-4; no clear D. The receptor was isolated from a human patient who received a combined kidney and bone marrow transplant. These T cells may partly come from the graft donor. The specimen comprised CD4+ T cells from blood (PBMCs), sampled 12 months after the transplant. CDR3 in amino acids: CASDPFNEDEKLFF. CDR3 DNA: TGTGCCAGCGACCCTTTCAACGAGGATGAAAAACTGTTTTTT.